This T cell receptor beta chain was documented in a study of early T cells in non-severe SARS-CoV-2 infection. On the study more broadly: Bulk RNA isolated from unsorted whole blood underwent sequencing; chains were not paired. Study results and limitations: The study's VDJdb matching favored anti-spike CD8 responses and missed private and CD4 specificities.

CDR3 length: 14 residues. The ends lost 6 bases at V and 10 bases at J; junction bases unmatched: 9. The TCR library protocol attached unique molecular identifiers to the individual cDNA molecules. MiXCR was run by TCRdb on the 5' RACE reads, yielding one entry per CDR3 protein. The data contain tens of thousands of distinct CDR3 sequences, around 10% of them singletons. Ten or more counts support this clonotype. Its matching antigen is unknown. This chain connects TRBV12-3 or TRBV12-4 to TRBJ1-6; 7 bases are a match to TRBD1. Sequenced here: whole blood, sampled at baseline. The sequence derives from an adult who was a healthcare worker with PCR-confirmed SARS-CoV-2 infection or an uninfected control (not recorded which). This CDR3 reads CASSYRDRGSPLHF. CDR3 coding DNA: TGTGCCAGCAGCTACCGGGACAGAGGGTCACCCCTCCACTTT.